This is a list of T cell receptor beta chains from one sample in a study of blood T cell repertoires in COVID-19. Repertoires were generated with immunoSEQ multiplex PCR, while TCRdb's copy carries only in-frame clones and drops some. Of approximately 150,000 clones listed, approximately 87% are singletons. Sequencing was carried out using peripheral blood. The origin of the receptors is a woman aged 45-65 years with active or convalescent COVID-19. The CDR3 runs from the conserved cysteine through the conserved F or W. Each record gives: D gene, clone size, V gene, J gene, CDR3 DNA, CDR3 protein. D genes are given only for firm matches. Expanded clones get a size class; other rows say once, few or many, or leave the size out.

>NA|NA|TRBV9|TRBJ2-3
TGTGCCAGCAGCTTGAGACTCCTCACCCCCCCAGATACGCAGTATTTT
CASSLRLLTPPDTQYF
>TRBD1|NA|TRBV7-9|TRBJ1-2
TGTGCCAGCAGCCAGGGGACAGATTACTATGGCTACACCTTC
CASSQGTDYYGYTF
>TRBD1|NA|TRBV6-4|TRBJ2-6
TGTGCCAGCAGTGCCCAGGGGGCTGGGGCCAACGTCCTGACTTTC
CASSAQGAGANVLTF
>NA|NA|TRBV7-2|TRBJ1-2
TGTGCCAGCAGCTTACATGTTGGCCAGTCCGGTCAGGGTCCTTACTTC
CASSLHVGQSGQGPYF
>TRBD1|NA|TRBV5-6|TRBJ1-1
TGTGCCAGCAGCTTTTTTCCCGGGACAGGGAGCACTGAAGCTTTCTTT
CASSFFPGTGSTEAFF
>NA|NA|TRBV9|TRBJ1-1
TGTGCCAGCAGCGTAGTAACAGCGAACACTGAAGCTTTCTTT
CASSVVTANTEAFF
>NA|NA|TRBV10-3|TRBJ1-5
TGTGCCATCAGTTCGACAATCAGCAATCAGCCCCAGCATTTT
CAISSTISNQPQHF
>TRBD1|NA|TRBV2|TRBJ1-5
TGTGCCAGCAGACCGACAGGGGGGCTGAGCAATCAGCCCCAGCATTTT
CASRPTGGLSNQPQHF
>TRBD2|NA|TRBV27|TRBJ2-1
TGTGCCAGCAGTTCCCCGGCTAGCGGGGACTACAATGAGCAGTTCTTC
CASSSPASGDYNEQFF
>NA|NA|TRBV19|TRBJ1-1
TGTGCCAGTCAGCCCGGGGATCGAATGAACACTGAAGCTTTCTTT
CASQPGDRMNTEAFF
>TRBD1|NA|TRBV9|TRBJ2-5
TGTGCCAGCAGCGTAGGACAGGGCGGGGAGACCCAGTACTTC
CASSVGQGGETQYF
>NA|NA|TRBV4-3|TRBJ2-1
TGCGCCAGCAGCCAAACAGGTAACAATGAGCAGTTCTTC
CASSQTGNNEQFF
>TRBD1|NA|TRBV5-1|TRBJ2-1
TGCGCCAGCAGCTTAACCCCAACAACAGGGGCCGAAAATGAGCAGTTCTTC
CASSLTPTTGAENEQFF
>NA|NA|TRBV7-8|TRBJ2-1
TGTGCCAGCAGCTCCTCCGGGACACTGACCAATGAGCAGTTCTTC
CASSSSGTLTNEQFF
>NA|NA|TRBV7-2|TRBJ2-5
TGTGCCAGCAGCTCCGACCTAGGAGGGGTGCAGACCCAGTACTTC
CASSSDLGGVQTQYF
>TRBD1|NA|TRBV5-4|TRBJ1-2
TGTGCCAGCAGCTTGAGTAACGGACAGGGAATTGGCTACACCTTC
CASSLSNGQGIGYTF
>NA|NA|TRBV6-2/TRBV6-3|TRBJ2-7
TGTGCCAGCAGTGCAGGCGGGACCTACGGGCAGTACTTC
CASSAGGTYGQYF
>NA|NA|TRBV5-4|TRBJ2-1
TGTGCCAGCAGCTTGGTAGCCTTCAATGAGCAGTTCTTC
CASSLVAFNEQFF
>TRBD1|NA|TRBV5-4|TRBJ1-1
TGTGCCAGCAGCCGGGACAGGGGGTCTGAAGCTTTCTTT
CASSRDRGSEAFF
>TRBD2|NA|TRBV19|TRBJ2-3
TGTGCCAGTAGACTAGCGGGAGGAACGGATACGCAGTATTTT
CASRLAGGTDTQYF
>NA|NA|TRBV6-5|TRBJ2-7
TGTGCCAGCGATTCCCGTGGCGGCTCCTACGAGCAGTACTTC
CASDSRGGSYEQYF
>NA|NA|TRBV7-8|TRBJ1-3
TGTGCCAGCAGCTTAAGTATCAGGTCAAACTCTGGAAACACCATATATTTT
CASSLSIRSNSGNTIYF
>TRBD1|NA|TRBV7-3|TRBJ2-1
TGTGCCAGCAGTCCCGGGACAGGGGGCAGTGAGCAGTTCTTC
CASSPGTGGSEQFF
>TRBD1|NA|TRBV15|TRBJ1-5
TGTGCCACCAGCAGAGTAACAGGGGGTTCCAGACAGCCCCAGCATTTT
CATSRVTGGSRQPQHF
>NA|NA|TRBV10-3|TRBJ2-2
TGTGCCATCAGTGAGGGAGGACGGGCCGGGGAGCTGTTTTTT
CAISEGGRAGELFF
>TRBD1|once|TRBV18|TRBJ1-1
TGTGCCAGCTCACCTTCGATAACAGGGGCTGGAATGGACACTGAAGCTTTCTTT
CASSPSITGAGMDTEAFF
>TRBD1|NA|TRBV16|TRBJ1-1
TGTGCCAGCAGCCGGACGGCCGGGACAGGGGGCACTGAAGCTTTCTTT
CASSRTAGTGGTEAFF
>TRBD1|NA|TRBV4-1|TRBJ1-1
TGCGCCAGCAGCCAGTCCGGGACAGTTCTCACTGAAGCTTTCTTT
CASSQSGTVLTEAFF
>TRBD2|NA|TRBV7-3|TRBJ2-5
TGTGCCAGCAGCCAACTTGACCCTGGACTAGCGGGAGGGTATCGGGAGACCCAGTACTTC
CASSQLDPGLAGGYRETQYF
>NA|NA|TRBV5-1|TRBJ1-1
TGCGCCAGCAGCTCGGCGGGGGCGGGTCACACTGAAGCTTTCTTT
CASSSAGAGHTEAFF
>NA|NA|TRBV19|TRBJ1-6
TGTGCCAGTGCACGACAGGCCCTGGACGGTTCACCCCTCCACTTT
CASARQALDGSPLHF
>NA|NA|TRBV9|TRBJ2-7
TGTGCCAGCAGCGTCGGGGGGGACAGGGCGTACGAGCAGTACTTC
CASSVGGDRAYEQYF
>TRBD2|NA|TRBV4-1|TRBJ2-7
TGCGCCAGCAGCCAAGATTCCCCTAGCGGGAGATACGAGCAGTACTTC
CASSQDSPSGRYEQYF
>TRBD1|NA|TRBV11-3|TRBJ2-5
TGTGCCAGCAGCTTAGAAGGGACAGACGATGAGACCCAGTACTTC
CASSLEGTDDETQYF
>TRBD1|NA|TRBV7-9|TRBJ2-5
TGTGCCAGCAGCTTAGGGGACAGTTTCGAAGAGACCCAGTACTTC
CASSLGDSFEETQYF
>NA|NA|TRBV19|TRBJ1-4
TGTGCCAGTAAGGAAGGACAGCCGAATGAAAAACTGTTTTTT
CASKEGQPNEKLFF
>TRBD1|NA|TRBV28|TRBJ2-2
TGTGCCAGCAGCAGGGGGTACGGGGAGCTGTTTTTT
CASSRGYGELFF
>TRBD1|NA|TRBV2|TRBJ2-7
TGTGCCAGCAGCGCAACAGGGGGGTCCTACGAGCAGTACTTC
CASSATGGSYEQYF
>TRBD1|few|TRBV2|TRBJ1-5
TGTGCCAGCAGTGATGCGACAGGGGGCGTCGTTCAGCCCCAGCATTTT
CASSDATGGVVQPQHF
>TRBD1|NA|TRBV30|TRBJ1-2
TGTGCCTGGAGGACAGGGAACTATGGCTACACCTTC
CAWRTGNYGYTF
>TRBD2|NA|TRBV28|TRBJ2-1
TGTGCCAGCAGTTTATCGACTAGCGGATGGGTTAATAATGAGCAGTTCTTC
CASSLSTSGWVNNEQFF
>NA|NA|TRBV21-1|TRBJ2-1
TGTGCCACCCTGGGACTAGATTTCCACAATGAGCAGTTCTTC
CATLGLDFHNEQFF
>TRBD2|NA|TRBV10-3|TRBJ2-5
TGTGCCATCAGTGTGAGGGAGGGCCGGGAGACCCAGTACTTC
CAISVREGRETQYF
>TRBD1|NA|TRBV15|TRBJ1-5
TGTGCCACCAGACCAGGGGGCAGGGGTCAGCCCCAGCATTTT
CATRPGGRGQPQHF
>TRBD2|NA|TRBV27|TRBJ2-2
TGTGCCAGCAGTTTATTAGCGGGAGGGAACACCGGGGAGCTGTTTTTT
CASSLLAGGNTGELFF
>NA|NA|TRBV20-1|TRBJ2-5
TGCAGTGCTAGTCCGCCGGGATCCGGGAAGACCCAGTACTTC
CSASPPGSGKTQYF
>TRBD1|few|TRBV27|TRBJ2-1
TGTGCCAGCACCCCCGGGACAGGGTCCTACAATGAGCAGTTCTTC
CASTPGTGSYNEQFF
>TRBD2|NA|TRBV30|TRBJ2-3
TGTGCCTGGAGGTCTAGGGGGGCGGGACTAGCGGGAGCTAGGGCCGATACGCAGTATTTT
CAWRSRGAGLAGARADTQYF
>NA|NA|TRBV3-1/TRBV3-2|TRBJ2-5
TGTGCCAGCAGCCCCAAGGCGCGGGGCTCCTTAACAAGGGAGACCCAGTACTTC
CASSPKARGSLTRETQYF
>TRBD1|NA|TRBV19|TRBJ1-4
TGTGCCAGTAGAGGGGACAGGGGGCACGATAATGAAAAACTGTTTTTT
CASRGDRGHDNEKLFF
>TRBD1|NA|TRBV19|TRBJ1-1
TGTGCCAGTAGTCAAGACAGGGACTTTCTGAACACTGAAGCTTTCTTT
CASSQDRDFLNTEAFF
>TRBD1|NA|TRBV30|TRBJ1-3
TGTGCCTGGAGTGGGACAGGGACCTCTGGAAACACCATATATTTT
CAWSGTGTSGNTIYF
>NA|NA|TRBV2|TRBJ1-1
TGTGCCAGCACTTCGCAGCGGGCTGGGAACACTGAAGCTTTCTTT
CASTSQRAGNTEAFF
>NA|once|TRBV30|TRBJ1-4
TGTGCCTGGAGTGCCTCAGATGAAAAACTGTTTTTT
CAWSASDEKLFF
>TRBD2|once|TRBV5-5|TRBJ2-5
TGTGCCAGCAGCACCTTGGCGGGAGTAGAGACCCAGTACTTC
CASSTLAGVETQYF
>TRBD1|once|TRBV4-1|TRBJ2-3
TGCGCCAGCAGCCAAATTCAGGGGGGCACAGATACGCAGTATTTT
CASSQIQGGTDTQYF
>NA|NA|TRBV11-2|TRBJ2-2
TGTGCCAGCAGCTCAAGGGGCGCAGGGAACACCGGGGAGCTGTTTTTT
CASSSRGAGNTGELFF
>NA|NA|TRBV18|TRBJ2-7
TGTGCCAGCTCACCACAGGAGGGGTCGGACGAGCAGTACTTC
CASSPQEGSDEQYF
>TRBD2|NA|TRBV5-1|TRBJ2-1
TGCGCCAGCAGGGGGGGGAGCTTATCCTACAATGAGCAGTTCTTC
CASRGGSLSYNEQFF